Presented here are 7 T cell receptor beta chains from one specimen sequenced in a study of blood T cell repertoires in COVID-19 (dated by TCRdb to about 2020). Library creation used the immunoSEQ multiplex PCR assay. The table was pulled from immuneACCESS by TCRdb, which kept in-frame rearrangements only. Such tables lose some clones; where checked, under half of the loss comes from unresolved V genes, and the rest has no known cause. The sample table contains about 280,000 clones; only one count was recorded for 89% of them. The ten largest make up 0.94% of the sample. Source material: peripheral blood. All receptors derive from a woman aged 40 to 50 who had recovered from COVID-19.

This chain joins TRBV2 and TRBJ2-5, with D unresolved. CDR1 is SNHLY and CDR2 is FYNNEI in the germline V gene. This CDR3 contains 13 residues. Trimming left V 7 bases short and J 1 base short, with 10 bases between. The CDR3 DNA reads TGTGCCAGCATTTTACAGACCCAAGAGACCCAGTACTTC. This encodes CASILQTQETQYF.

About this clone: At one end, the junction sequence differs from germline, possibly due to a read error. The rearrangement joins TRBV18 to TRBJ2-3, with a tentative D call TRBD2 (5 bases). Germline V CDR1 and CDR2: KGHSH, LQKENI. This CDR3 spans 11 amino acids. Here the CDR3 DNA reads TGTGCCAGCTCAGGAGGTCTCCTGTCATCTTTT. Protein sequence: CASSGGLLSSF. The complete variable domain, with remaining parts taken from reference TRBV18 and TRBJ2-3, reads NAGVMQNPRHLVRRRGQEARLRCSPMKGHSHVYWYRQLPEEGLKFMVYLQKENIIDESGMPKERFSAEFPKEGPSILRIQQVVRGDSAAYFCASSGGLLSSFGPGTRLTVL.

The V and J genes are TRBV7-8 and TRBJ1-5; a weak D match, TRBD1 (5 bases). Germline CDR1 SGHVS, CDR2 FQNEAQ. This CDR3 is 16 amino acids long. The ends were cut back, 1 base at V and 7 bases at J, with 17 bases in the middle. The CDR3, as DNA: TGTGCCAGCAGCTTAGGTTCTGGGAGGGGCTGGCAGCCCCAGCATTTT. The encoded protein is CASSLGSGRGWQPQHF.

Only one count was recorded for this clone. The chain joins TRBV7-8 to TRBJ1-4; the D is unclear. V lost 0 bases and J 2 bases, leaving 4 bases between the germline ends. The V gene's germline CDR1 is SGHVS and CDR2 FQNEAQ. The CDR3 length is 14 residues. CDR3 nucleotides: TGTGCCAGCAGCTTAGCGCAGACTAATGAAAAACTGTTTTTT. Translated: CASSLAQTNEKLFF.

V and J are TRBV30 and TRBJ2-5; 8 nucleotides line up with TRBD2. This CDR3 has 12 residues. The germline V gene has CDR1 GTSNPN and CDR2 SVGIG (reference sequence). V shed 4 bases, J shed 7 bases, and the junction held 5 bases outside the gene matches. CDR3: CAWIVAGGTQYF. CDR3 coding DNA: TGTGCCTGGATTGTCGCGGGAGGGACCCAGTACTTC.

The gene calls are TRBV7-3 and TRBJ2-5; a possible D gene is TRBD2 (6 bases). The CDR3 is 15 amino acids. V was pared by 5 bases and J by 1 base, with 14 bases between. Germline V gene data show CDR1 as SGHTA and CDR2 as FQGTGA. Here the CDR3 DNA reads TGTGCCAGCAGCCCTACGGGTAGCGGCCAAGAGACCCAGTACTTC. Its translation: CASSPTGSGQETQYF.

The V gene is TRBV2, the J gene TRBJ2-2; the match to TRBD1 covers 9 bases. The CDR3 runs to 14 residues. With V trimmed by 5 bases and J by 3 bases, 1 base remained unmatched. Germline V gene lookup returns CDR1 SNHLY and CDR2 FYNNEI. The CDR3 DNA sequence: TGTGCCAGCAGTAGACAGGGGGACACCGGGGAGCTGTTTTTT. Amino acid sequence: CASSRQGDTGELFF.